The following is a T cell receptor beta chain sequence with its context. Profiled with immunoSEQ multiplex PCR; TCRdb holds only in-frame clones, not every one. The sample holds some 130,000 clones, around 89% seen once. The source of the sample is a study of blood T cell repertoires in COVID-19. The V and J ends lost 1 base and 4 bases, in that order; junction bases with no gene match: 13. This CDR3 contains 18 residues. Germline CDR1 is SEHNR and CDR2 is FQNEAQ (reference sequence). The rearrangement joins TRBV7-9 to TRBJ1-3; TRBD1 aligns across 7 bases. Source material: peripheral blood. The TCR comes from a man in his 60s with COVID-19, enrolled during active disease. As DNA, the CDR3 is TGTGCCAGCAGCTTAGGGGCTATGACGAGGGGGCGAGGAAACACCATATATTTT. Translated, it gives CASSLGAMTRGRGNTIYF.